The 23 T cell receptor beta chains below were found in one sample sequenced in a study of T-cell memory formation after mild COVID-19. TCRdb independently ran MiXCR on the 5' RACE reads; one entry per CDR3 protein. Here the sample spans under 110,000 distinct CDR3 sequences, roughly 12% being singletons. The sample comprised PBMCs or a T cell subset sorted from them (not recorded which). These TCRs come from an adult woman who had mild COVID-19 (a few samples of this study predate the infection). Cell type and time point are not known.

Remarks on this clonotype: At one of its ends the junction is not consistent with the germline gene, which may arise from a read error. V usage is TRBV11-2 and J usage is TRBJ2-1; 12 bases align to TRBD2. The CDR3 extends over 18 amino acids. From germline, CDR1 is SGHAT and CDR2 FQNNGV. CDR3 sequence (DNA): TGTGCCATCAGCGGAGCGACCCATCTAGCGGGAGGGACGGATGAGCAGTTCTTC. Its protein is CAISGATHLAGGTDEQFF.

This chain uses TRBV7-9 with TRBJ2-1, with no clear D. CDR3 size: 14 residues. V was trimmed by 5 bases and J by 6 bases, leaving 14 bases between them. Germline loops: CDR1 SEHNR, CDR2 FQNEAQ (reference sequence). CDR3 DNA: TGTGCCAGCAGCACCTCAGCAGGCACCAATGAGCAGTTCTTC. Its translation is CASSTSAGTNEQFF.

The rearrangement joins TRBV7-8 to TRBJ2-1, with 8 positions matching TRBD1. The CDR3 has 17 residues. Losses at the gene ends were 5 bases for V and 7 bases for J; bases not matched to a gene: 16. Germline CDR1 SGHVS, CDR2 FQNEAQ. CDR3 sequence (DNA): TGTGCCAGCAGCATCAGGCGACCGGGACAGGTTCATAATGAGCAGTTCTTC. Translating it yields CASSIRRPGQVHNEQFF.

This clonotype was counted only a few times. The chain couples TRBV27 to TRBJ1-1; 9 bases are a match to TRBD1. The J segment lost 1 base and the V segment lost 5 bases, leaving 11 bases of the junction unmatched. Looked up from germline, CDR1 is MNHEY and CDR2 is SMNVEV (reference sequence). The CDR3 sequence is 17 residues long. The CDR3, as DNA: TGTGCCAGCAGTCCGTTGCCGGGACAGGGTTGGAACACTGAAGCTTTCTTT. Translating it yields CASSPLPGQGWNTEAFF.

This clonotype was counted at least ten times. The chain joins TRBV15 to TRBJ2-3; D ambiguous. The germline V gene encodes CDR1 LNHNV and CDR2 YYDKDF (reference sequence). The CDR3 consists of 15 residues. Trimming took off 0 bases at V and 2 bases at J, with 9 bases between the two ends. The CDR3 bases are TGTGCCACCAGCAGAGATGACGGTTACACAGATACGCAGTATTTT. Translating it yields CATSRDDGYTDTQYF.

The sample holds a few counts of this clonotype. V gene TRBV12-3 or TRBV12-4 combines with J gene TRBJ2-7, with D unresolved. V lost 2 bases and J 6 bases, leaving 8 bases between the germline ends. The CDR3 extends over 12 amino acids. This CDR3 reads CASSLNPPEQYF. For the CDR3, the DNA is TGTGCCAGCAGTTTAAATCCGCCCGAGCAGTACTTC.

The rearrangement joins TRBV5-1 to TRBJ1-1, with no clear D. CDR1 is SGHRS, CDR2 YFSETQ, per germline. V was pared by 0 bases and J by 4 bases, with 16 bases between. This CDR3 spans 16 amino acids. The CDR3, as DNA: TGCGCCAGCAGCTTGGGGTCATCGGGAGGAGGCACTGAAGCTTTCTTT. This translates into CASSLGSSGGGTEAFF.

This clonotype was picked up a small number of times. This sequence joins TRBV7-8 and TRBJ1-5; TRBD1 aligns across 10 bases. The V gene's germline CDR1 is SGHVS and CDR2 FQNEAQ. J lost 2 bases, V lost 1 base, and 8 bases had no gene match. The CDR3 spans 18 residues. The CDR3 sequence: CASSLGPGTGVGNQPQHF. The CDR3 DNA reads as TGTGCCAGCAGCTTAGGACCCGGGACAGGGGTTGGCAATCAGCCCCAGCATTTT.

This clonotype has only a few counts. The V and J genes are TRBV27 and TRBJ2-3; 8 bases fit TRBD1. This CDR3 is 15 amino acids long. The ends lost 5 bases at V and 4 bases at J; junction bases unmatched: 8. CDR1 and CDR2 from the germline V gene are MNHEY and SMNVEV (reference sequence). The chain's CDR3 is CASSDRGGWSDTQYF. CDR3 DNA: TGTGCCAGCAGTGACAGGGGAGGTTGGTCAGATACGCAGTATTTT.

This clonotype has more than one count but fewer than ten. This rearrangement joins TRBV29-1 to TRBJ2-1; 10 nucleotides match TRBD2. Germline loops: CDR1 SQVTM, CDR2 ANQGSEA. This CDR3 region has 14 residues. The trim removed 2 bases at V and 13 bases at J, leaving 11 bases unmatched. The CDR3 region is CSVESQLAGRLQFF. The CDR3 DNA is TGCAGCGTTGAAAGTCAACTAGCGGGACGGTTACAGTTCTTC.

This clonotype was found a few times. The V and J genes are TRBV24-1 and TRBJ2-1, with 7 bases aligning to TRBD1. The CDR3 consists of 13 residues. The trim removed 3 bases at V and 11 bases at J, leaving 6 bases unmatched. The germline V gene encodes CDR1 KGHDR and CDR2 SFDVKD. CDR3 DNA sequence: TGTGCCACCAGTGATCTCACAGGGGTGAAGCAGTTCTTC. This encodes CATSDLTGVKQFF.

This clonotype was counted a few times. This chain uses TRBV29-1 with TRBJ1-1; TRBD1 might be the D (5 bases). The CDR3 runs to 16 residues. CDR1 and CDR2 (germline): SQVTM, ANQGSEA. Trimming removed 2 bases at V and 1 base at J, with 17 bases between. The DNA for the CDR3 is TGCAGCGTTGAATTGCAGGGTTCGAAGACGAACACTGAAGCTTTCTTT. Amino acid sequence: CSVELQGSKTNTEAFF.

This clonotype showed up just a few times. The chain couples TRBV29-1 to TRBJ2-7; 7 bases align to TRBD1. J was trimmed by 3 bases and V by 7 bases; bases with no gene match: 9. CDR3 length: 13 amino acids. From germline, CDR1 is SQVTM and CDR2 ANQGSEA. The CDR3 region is CSAWTGERYEQYF. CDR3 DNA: TGCAGCGCCTGGACAGGAGAGCGCTACGAGCAGTACTTC.

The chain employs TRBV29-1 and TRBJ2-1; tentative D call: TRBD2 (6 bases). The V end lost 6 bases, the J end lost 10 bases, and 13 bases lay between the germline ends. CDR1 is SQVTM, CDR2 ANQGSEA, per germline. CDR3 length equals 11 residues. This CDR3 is CSVLLAGEQFF. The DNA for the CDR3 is TGCAGCGTGTTACTAGCTGGGGAGCAGTTCTTC.

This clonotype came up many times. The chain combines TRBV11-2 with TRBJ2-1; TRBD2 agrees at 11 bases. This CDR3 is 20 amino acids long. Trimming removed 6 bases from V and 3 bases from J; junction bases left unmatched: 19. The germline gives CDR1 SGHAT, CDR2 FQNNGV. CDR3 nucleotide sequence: TGTGCCAGCAGGCTATTTGGGCTAGCGGGGGGTCCCCCCATCTACAATGAGCAGTTCTTC. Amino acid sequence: CASRLFGLAGGPPIYNEQFF.

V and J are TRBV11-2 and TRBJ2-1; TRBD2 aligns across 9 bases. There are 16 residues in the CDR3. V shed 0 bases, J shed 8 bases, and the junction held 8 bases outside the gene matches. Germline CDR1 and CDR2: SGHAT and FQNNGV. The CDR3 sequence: CASSLDWLAGAHEQFF. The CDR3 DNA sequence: TGTGCCAGCAGCTTAGATTGGTTAGCGGGAGCCCATGAGCAGTTCTTC.

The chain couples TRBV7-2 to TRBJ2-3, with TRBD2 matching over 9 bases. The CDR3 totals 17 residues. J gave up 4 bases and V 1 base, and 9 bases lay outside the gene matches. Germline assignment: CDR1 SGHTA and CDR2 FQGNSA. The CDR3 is CASSLVGGGAGADTQYF. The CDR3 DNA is TGTGCCAGCAGCTTAGTAGGCGGGGGGGCGGGCGCAGATACGCAGTATTTT.

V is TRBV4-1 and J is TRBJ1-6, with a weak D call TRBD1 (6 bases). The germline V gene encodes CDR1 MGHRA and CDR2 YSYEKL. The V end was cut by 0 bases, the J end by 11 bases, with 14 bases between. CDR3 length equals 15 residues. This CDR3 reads CASSQEPMGGPPLHF. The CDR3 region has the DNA TGCGCCAGCAGCCAAGAACCTATGGGGGGCCCACCCCTCCACTTT.

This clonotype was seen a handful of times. Written as DNA, the CDR3 is TGTTCCGGCAGCTTACGGACCTACGAGCAGTACTTC. This gives the protein CSGSLRTYEQYF. This chain connects TRBV7-9 to TRBJ2-7; D remains ambiguous. CDR1 and CDR2 from the germline V gene are SEHNR and FQNEAQ (reference sequence). This CDR3 region has 12 residues.

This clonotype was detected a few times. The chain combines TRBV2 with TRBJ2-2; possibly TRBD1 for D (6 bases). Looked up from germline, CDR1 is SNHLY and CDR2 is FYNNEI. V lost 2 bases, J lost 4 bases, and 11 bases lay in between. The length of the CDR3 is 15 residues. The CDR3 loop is CASSETGPATGELFF. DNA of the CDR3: TGTGCCAGCAGTGAAACAGGGCCGGCCACCGGGGAGCTGTTTTTT.

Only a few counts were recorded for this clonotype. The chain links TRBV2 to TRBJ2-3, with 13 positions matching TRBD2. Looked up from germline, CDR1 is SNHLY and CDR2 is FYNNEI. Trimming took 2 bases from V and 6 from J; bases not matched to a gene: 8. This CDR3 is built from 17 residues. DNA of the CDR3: TGTGCCAGCAGTGAATCAGGACTAGCGGGGGCAGGGGATACGCAGTATTTT. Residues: CASSESGLAGAGDTQYF.

CDR3 nucleotides: TGCGCCAGCAGCTACCGGGACAGGGACCATGAGCAGTTCTTC. Amino acid sequence: CASSYRDRDHEQFF. The chain couples TRBV4-1 to TRBJ2-1; 9 nucleotides line up with TRBD1. Trimming at V came to 5 bases and at J to 8 bases, leaving 7 bases not matched to a gene. Germline CDR1 MGHRA, CDR2 YSYEKL. The CDR3 extends over 14 amino acids.

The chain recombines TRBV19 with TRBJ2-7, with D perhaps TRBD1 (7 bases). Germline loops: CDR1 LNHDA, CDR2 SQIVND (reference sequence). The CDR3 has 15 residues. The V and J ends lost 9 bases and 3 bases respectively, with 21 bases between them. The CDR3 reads CASRQGTQGGYEQYF. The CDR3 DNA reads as TGTGCCAGCAGGCAGGGGACGCAGGGGGGCTACGAGCAGTACTTC. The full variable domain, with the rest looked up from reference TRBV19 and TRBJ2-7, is DGGITQSPKYLFRKEGQNVTLSCEQNLNHDAMYWYRQDPGQGLRLIYYSQIVNDFQKGDIAEGYSVSREKKESFPLTVTSAQKNPTAFYLCASRQGTQGGYEQYFGPGTRLTVT.